These 22 T cell receptor beta chains were all obtained from the same sample, sequenced in a study of blood T cell repertoires in COVID-19. Profiling relied on immunoSEQ multiplex PCR, and the TCRdb table lists in-frame clones only, not all of them. Of 200,000 to 300,000 clones in the sample, about 89% were seen once. The specimen was peripheral blood. These TCRs come from a woman aged 40 to 50 who had recovered from COVID-19.

This chain joins TRBV4-2 and TRBJ1-3; 8 bases match TRBD1. The ends lost 4 bases at V and 3 bases at J; junction bases unmatched: 5. This CDR3 is built from 15 residues. The germline V gene encodes CDR1 LGHNA and CDR2 YNFKEQ. CDR3 amino acids: CASSRTGQGGNTIYF. The CDR3 nucleotides are TGTGCCAGCAGCCGCACAGGACAGGGTGGAAACACCATATATTTT.

The rearrangement joins TRBV5-4 to TRBJ2-5; weak D call: TRBD1 (6 bases). Trimming cost V 4 bases and J 5 bases, with 15 bases left between them. Germline CDR1 reads SGHNT; CDR2 reads YYREEE (reference sequence). The CDR3 has 14 residues. The CDR3 nucleotides read TGTGCCAGCAGCCGGGAACAGGGCCGGGAGACCCAGTACTTC. Encoded protein: CASSREQGRETQYF.

The chain combines TRBV7-9 with TRBJ1-1; D unclear. The CDR3 sequence is 13 residues long. Looked up from germline, CDR1 is SEHNR and CDR2 is FQNEAQ (reference sequence). The germline V and J ends were trimmed by 5 bases and 4 bases, with 11 bases remaining between them. The CDR3 region has the DNA TGTGCCAGCAGCCTGAGTAGCACCACTGAAGCTTTCTTT. Amino acids: CASSLSSTTEAFF.

This clone was recorded at least ten times. V gene TRBV12-3 or TRBV12-4 combines with J gene TRBJ2-2; no clear D. The CDR3 is 11 residues long. Trimming cost V 7 bases and J 6 bases, with 6 bases left between them. The CDR3 is CASIQAGELFF. CDR3 bases: TGTGCCAGCATCCAGGCCGGGGAGCTGTTTTTT.

The chain combines TRBV30 with TRBJ1-6; D is undetermined. The CDR3 sequence is 17 residues long. Trimming shortened V by 0 bases and J by 10 bases, and 22 bases separated the two germline ends. The V gene's germline CDR1 is GTSNPN and CDR2 SVGIG (reference sequence). The CDR3: CAWSVQTAIFRVSPLHF. The CDR3 DNA reads as TGTGCCTGGAGTGTACAAACGGCCATATTCCGGGTCTCACCCCTCCACTTT.

This clone appeared once. The V call is TRBV4-3, the J call TRBJ1-4, with 7 bases matching TRBD1. The CDR3 loop spans 15 amino acids. CDR1 is LGHNA, CDR2 YSLEER, per germline. Trimming at V came to 0 bases and at J to 6 bases, leaving 4 bases not matched to a gene. CDR3 sequence reads: CASSQDRDSYEKLFF. Here the CDR3 DNA reads TGCGCCAGCAGCCAAGATCGGGACAGTTATGAAAAACTGTTTTTT.

This sequence joins TRBV27 and TRBJ2-1, with D possibly being TRBD1 (6 bases). CDR3 length: 14 amino acids. V was trimmed by 3 bases and J by 5 bases, leaving 11 bases between them. Germline values: CDR1 MNHEY, CDR2 SMNVEV (reference sequence). CDR3 protein: CASSFGQTNNEQFF. The CDR3 DNA sequence: TGTGCCAGCAGTTTCGGACAGACCAACAATGAGCAGTTCTTC.

This chain links TRBV11-2 with TRBJ2-2; 7 bases fit TRBD2. J lost 7 bases, V lost 2 bases, and 10 bases had no gene match. The CDR3 runs 16 residues. The germline gives CDR1 SGHAT, CDR2 FQNNGV. In nucleotides, the CDR3 is TGTGCCAGCAGCTTAACGAGCGGGGTTAGTGGCGGGGAGCTGTTTTTT. This translates into CASSLTSGVSGGELFF. The complete variable domain, with remaining parts taken from reference TRBV11-2 and TRBJ2-2, reads EAGVAQSPRYKIIEKRQSVAFWCNPISGHATLYWYQQILGQGPKLLIQFQNNGVVDDSQLPKDRFSAERLKGVDSTLKIQPAKLEDSAVYLCASSLTSGVSGGELFFGEGSRLTVL.

The chain has TRBV10-3 and TRBJ2-3, with TRBD2 matching 8 bases. Germline loops: CDR1 ENHRY, CDR2 SYGVKD. The V and J ends lost 10 bases and 4 bases, in that order; junction bases with no gene match: 10. The CDR3 runs 14 residues. DNA of the CDR3: TGTGCCACTGGCCGGGGGGGCCCCCCAGATACGCAGTATTTT. Protein product: CATGRGGPPDTQYF.

The rearrangement uses TRBV5-6 and TRBJ2-3; D is undetermined. V was shortened by 0 bases and J by 1 base, with 15 bases between the two germline ends. Germline CDR1 and CDR2: SGHDT and YYEEEE. CDR3 size: 17 residues. The CDR3, as DNA: TGTGCCAGCAGCTTGGTCCCCTCCGCGCATCGCACAGATACGCAGTATTTT. The encoded protein is CASSLVPSAHRTDTQYF. Looking up the rest from reference TRBV5-6 and TRBJ2-3 gives the full variable domain: DAGVTQSPTHLIKTRGQQVTLRCSPKSGHDTVSWYQQALGQGPQFIFQYYEEEERQRGNFPDRFSGHQFPNYSSELNVNALLLGDSALYLCASSLVPSAHRTDTQYFGPGTRLTVL.

This clone turned up a few times. This CDR3 is CASSADINNYGYTF. Here the CDR3 DNA reads TGTGCCAGCAGCGCCGACATAAATAACTATGGCTACACCTTC. The V call is TRBV2, the J call TRBJ1-2; D gene ambiguous. CDR3 length: 14 amino acids. Trimming took off 6 bases at V and 1 base at J, with 12 bases between the two ends. Germline CDR1 and CDR2: SNHLY and FYNNEI.

A word on this clone: Other DNA sequences within the sample encode an identical CDR3. The chain couples TRBV2 to TRBJ2-5, with 13 positions matching TRBD2. Germline CDR1 SNHLY, CDR2 FYNNEI. V trimming: 8 bases; J trimming: 2 bases; junction bases outside the gene matches: 2. The CDR3 spans 14 residues. The CDR3 loop reads CASSGLAGQETQYF. The DNA of the CDR3 is TGTGCCAGCTCGGGACTAGCGGGGCAAGAGACCCAGTACTTC.

Notes on this clone: At one end, the junction sequence differs from germline, possibly due to a read error. The chain carries TRBV18 and TRBJ1-3; D gene unclear. The germline CDR1 and CDR2 sequences are KGHSH and LQKENI. The CDR3 runs 15 residues. CDR3 region: CASSPQLISGNTIYF. DNA for the CDR3: TGTGCCAGCTCTCCACAGCTTATCTCTGGAAACACCATATATTTT.

This chain joins TRBV2 and TRBJ1-5; possible D gene TRBD1, 5 bases. Looked up from germline, CDR1 is SNHLY and CDR2 is FYNNEI. V lost 5 bases to trimming and J lost 11 bases, with 16 bases between them. This CDR3 is built from 13 residues. The chain's CDR3 is CASSPTTGGTQHF. DNA for the CDR3: TGTGCCAGCAGTCCGACCACCGGGGGGACCCAGCATTTT.

This clone was detected only a few times. The J gene is TRBJ2-2, the V gene TRBV6-1; 8 positions agree with TRBD1. Germline V gene data show CDR1 as MNHNS and CDR2 as SASEGT. The trim removed 2 bases at V and 8 bases at J, leaving 7 bases unmatched. The CDR3 is made up of 15 amino acids. CDR3 in amino acids: CASSEPQGVPGELFF. In nucleotides, the CDR3 is TGTGCCAGCAGTGAACCACAGGGGGTCCCTGGGGAGCTGTTTTTT.

The gene calls are TRBV6-6 and TRBJ1-6; TRBD1 aligns across 10 bases. The junction had 0 bases not matched to a gene; V was cut back by 0 bases and J by 10 bases. CDR1 is MNHNY and CDR2 is SVGAGI in the germline V gene (reference sequence). This CDR3 region has 14 residues. In nucleotides, the CDR3 is TGTGCCAGCAGTTACTCGACAGGGGGCTCACCCCTCCACTTT. The encoded protein is CASSYSTGGSPLHF.

The chain employs TRBV4-3 and TRBJ1-2; D may be TRBD1 (5 bases). Germline loops: CDR1 LGHNA, CDR2 YSLEER. Trimming shortened V by 0 bases and J by 8 bases, and 10 bases separated the two germline ends. The length of the CDR3 is 13 residues. CDR3 DNA: TGCGCCAGCAGCCAAGATAGCCGGACAGGCTACACCTTC. It encodes CASSQDSRTGYTF.

The chain is built from TRBV10-3 and TRBJ2-3; 7 positions agree with TRBD2. The V segment lost 3 bases and the J segment 1 base; nucleotides outside the gene matches: 7. The CDR3 has 16 residues. Germline V gene data show CDR1 as ENHRY and CDR2 as SYGVKD. In DNA form, the CDR3 reads TGTGCCATCAGTGACAACGGGGGGTGGGGCACAGATACGCAGTATTTT. Its translation: CAISDNGGWGTDTQYF.

The chain carries TRBV7-9 and TRBJ1-4, with TRBD1 matching 8 bases. With V trimmed by 5 bases and J by 7 bases, 9 bases remained unmatched. The length of the CDR3 is 15 residues. Looked up from germline, CDR1 is SEHNR and CDR2 is FQNEAQ (reference sequence). This CDR3 is CASSEGQGAGEKLFF. CDR3 sequence (DNA): TGTGCCAGCAGCGAGGGGCAGGGGGCGGGTGAAAAACTGTTTTTT. The full variable domain, completed using reference TRBV7-9 and TRBJ1-4, is DTGVSQNPRHKITKRGQNVTFRCDPISEHNRLYWYRQTLGQGPEFLTYFQNEAQLEKSRLLSDRFSAERPKGSFSTLEIQRTEQGDSAMYLCASSEGQGAGEKLFFGSGTQLSVL.

The chain employs TRBV5-1 and TRBJ2-1; 8 nucleotides line up with TRBD2. The trim removed 4 bases at V and 7 bases at J, leaving 13 bases unmatched. Germline loops: CDR1 SGHRS, CDR2 YFSETQ. This CDR3 has 16 amino acids. CDR3 protein: CASSPRLRGGRNEQFF. CDR3 in DNA: TGCGCCAGCAGCCCCCGACTGCGCGGGGGGAGAAATGAGCAGTTCTTC.

The chain recombines TRBV20-1 with TRBJ1-2, with no clear D. CDR3 size: 11 residues. Trimming removed 8 bases at V and 8 bases at J, with 15 bases between. Per germline, CDR1 DFQATT and CDR2 SNEGSKA (reference sequence). CDR3 bases: TGCAGTTCGTGGAGGACCTGGGGCTACACCTTC. Translation gives CSSWRTWGYTF.

In regard to this clone: A junction end diverges from the germline sequence, so it may reflect a read error. The chain employs TRBV5-8 and TRBJ1-2; maybe TRBD1 (6 bases). The CDR3 length is 13 residues. Germline CDR1 is SGHTS and CDR2 is YDEGEE. CDR3 in amino acids: CASSAGQFYVYTF. Here the CDR3 DNA reads TGTGCCAGCAGCGCCGGACAGTTCTATGTCTACACCTTC.